The sample holds a few counts of the clone carrying this T cell receptor beta chain. The data stem from a study of T cells after yellow fever vaccination. The CDR3 is made up of 19 amino acids. Trimming took 3 bases from V and 5 from J; bases not matched to a gene: 16. Germline assignment: CDR1 SGHVS and CDR2 FNYEAQ. Via MiXCR, TCRdb re-called the 5' RACE reads, giving one row per CDR3 protein. This table has some 110,000 distinct CDR3 sequences, roughly 8.9% appearing once. The TCR originated in a man aged 25 to 40 who received the YFV17D yellow fever vaccine. The chain combines TRBV7-6 with TRBJ2-7, with 13 bases fitting TRBD2. This specimen was CD8+ T cells sorted from PBMCs, taken 45 days after the yellow fever booster vaccination. CDR3 protein: CASSFIGTSGTLEGDEQYF. CDR3 nucleotide sequence: TGTGCCAGCAGCTTCATCGGGACTAGCGGGACCCTGGAGGGGGACGAGCAGTACTTC. The full variable domain, rest sourced from reference TRBV7-6 and TRBJ2-7, is GAGVSQSPRYKVTKRGQDVALRCDPISGHVSLYWYRQALGQGPEFLTYFNYEAQQDKSGLPNDRFSAERPEGSISTLTIQRTEQRDSAMYRCASSFIGTSGTLEGDEQYFGPGTRLTVT.